The clone carrying this T cell receptor beta chain was seen many times. The target antigen is unknown. This entry comes from a study of T-cell reconstitution after alpha-beta-depleted transplantation in children. Study results and limitations: One year after transplant, T-cell counts and diversity came mostly from newly produced T cells.

Unique molecular identifiers were used to barcode this TCRbeta library. TCRdb re-derived calls from the PCR reads in MiXCR, one entry per CDR3 protein. Here the sample spans 200,000 to 250,000 distinct CDR3 sequences, 11% being singletons. Germline CDR1 and CDR2: SQVTM and ANQGSEA. The CDR3 sequence is 13 residues long. Between the trimmed V and J ends, which lost 3 bases and 1 base, there was a span of 8 bases. This material consisted of PBMCs, taken before TCRalphabeta/CD19-depleted stem cell transplant. The receptor's source is a child less than two years old with acute myeloid leukemia, due to receive a stem cell transplant. This chain uses TRBV29-1 with TRBJ2-3, with D perhaps matching TRBD1 (5 bases). Here the CDR3 DNA reads TGCAGCGTTGATGGCAGGGGCACAGATACGCAGTATTTT. It specifies CSVDGRGTDTQYF.